The next 9 T cell receptor beta chains were all read from a single sample in a study of response to subunit inactivated influenza vaccine. TCRdb reanalysed the RT-PCR reads using MiXCR and keeps one entry per CDR3 protein. Seen here are some 600,000 distinct CDR3 sequences, about 15% observed once, and the top ten hold 6% to 9.5%. Source: PBMCs from blood, taken 14 to 15 days before vaccination. Receptors were obtained from a middle-aged man who received an inactivated influenza vaccine.

The chain is built from TRBV20-1 and TRBJ1-2, with a possible D match to TRBD1 (5 bases). The CDR3 is made up of 13 amino acids. CDR1 DFQATT and CDR2 SNEGSKA come from the germline V gene (reference sequence). V lost 3 bases to trimming and J lost 7 bases, with 15 bases between them. CDR3: CSASMGPAGGYTF. The CDR3 DNA reads TGCAGTGCTAGTATGGGGCCGGCCGGTGGCTACACCTTC.

This clonotype was found many times. The chain combines TRBV5-1 with TRBJ2-1; the match to TRBD2 covers 7 bases. From germline, CDR1 is SGHRS and CDR2 YFSETQ. CDR3 size: 15 residues. The ends lost 0 bases at V and 8 bases at J; junction bases unmatched: 8. This CDR3 is CASSLGVREVDEQFF. CDR3 nucleotide sequence: TGCGCCAGCAGCTTGGGGGTTCGGGAGGTCGATGAGCAGTTCTTC.

This clonotype was detected only a few times. This sequence joins TRBV12-3 or TRBV12-4 and TRBJ2-7; TRBD2 matches at 8 bases. This CDR3 spans 14 amino acids. V was clipped by 6 bases and J by 2 bases; unmatched bases: 6. CDR3 bases: TGTGCCAGCAGAGCTAGCGGGCACCCCTACGAGCAGTACTTC. Residues: CASRASGHPYEQYF.

The table lists this clonotype with a few counts. CDR3 loop: CASSQDLGTGGYIQYF. The CDR3 DNA reads TGCGCCAGCAGCCAAGATTTAGGGACAGGGGGTTACATTCAGTACTTC. The chain carries TRBV4-3 and TRBJ2-4; 11 nucleotides match TRBD1. CDR1 is LGHNA, CDR2 YSLEER, per germline. V shed 0 bases, J shed 8 bases, and the junction held 6 bases outside the gene matches. The CDR3 has 16 residues.

The chain couples TRBV13 to TRBJ2-3, with 7 positions matching TRBD1. The CDR3 has 14 residues. The junction had 5 bases not matched to a gene; V was cut back by 4 bases and J by 4 bases. The germline gives CDR1 PRHDT, CDR2 FYEKMQ (reference sequence). The CDR3: CASSSSTGSDTQYF. In DNA, the CDR3 is TGTGCCAGCAGCTCTTCGACAGGGTCAGATACGCAGTATTTT.

This clonotype was seen more than once but under ten times. Written as DNA, the CDR3 is TGTGCCAGCAGGGGCGGGGGGCGTAGCTACGAGCAGTACTTC. Protein product: CASRGGGRSYEQYF. The genes are TRBV28 and TRBJ2-7; 8 nucleotides match TRBD2. Per germline, CDR1 MDHEN and CDR2 SYDVKM. The CDR3 is 14 amino acids. V was clipped by 6 bases and J by 3 bases; unmatched bases: 7.

In its sample, this clonotype was seen a few times. The chain couples TRBV5-1 to TRBJ2-1; 7 bases align to TRBD1. V was pared by 4 bases and J by 3 bases, with 7 bases of the junction left unmatched. The length of the CDR3 is 15 residues. In germline, CDR1 is SGHRS, CDR2 YFSETQ. The CDR3 is CASSQETGNYNEQFF. For the CDR3, the DNA is TGCGCCAGCAGCCAGGAGACAGGGAACTACAATGAGCAGTTCTTC. Drawing the rest from reference TRBV5-1 and TRBJ2-1, the complete variable domain is KAGVTQTPRYLIKTRGQQVTLSCSPISGHRSVSWYQQTPGQGLQFLFEYFSETQRNKGNFPGRFSGRQFSNSRSEMNVSTLELGDSALYLCASSQETGNYNEQFFGPGTRLTVL.

Details on this clonotype: A much more abundant neighbour one base away suggests this may be a read error. This chain links TRBV21-1 with TRBJ2-2; TRBD1, the D gene given by the table, was not confirmed from the DNA. TRBV21-1 is labeled a pseudogene. The CDR3 contains 12 residues. The CDR3 loop is CASKGGTGELFF. The CDR3 region has the DNA TGTGCCAGCAAGGGGGGGACCGGGGAGCTGTTTTTT.

At least ten counts were recorded for this clonotype. The gene calls are TRBV28 and TRBJ1-5; tentatively, D is TRBD1 (5 bases). There are 18 residues in the CDR3. CDR1 MDHEN and CDR2 SYDVKM come from the germline V gene. Trimming removed 7 bases at V and 1 base at J, with 23 bases between. In nucleotides, the CDR3 is TGTGCCAGCACTATACAAGGAACCTCCTGGGGCAGCAATCAGCCCCAGCATTTT. Protein: CASTIQGTSWGSNQPQHF.